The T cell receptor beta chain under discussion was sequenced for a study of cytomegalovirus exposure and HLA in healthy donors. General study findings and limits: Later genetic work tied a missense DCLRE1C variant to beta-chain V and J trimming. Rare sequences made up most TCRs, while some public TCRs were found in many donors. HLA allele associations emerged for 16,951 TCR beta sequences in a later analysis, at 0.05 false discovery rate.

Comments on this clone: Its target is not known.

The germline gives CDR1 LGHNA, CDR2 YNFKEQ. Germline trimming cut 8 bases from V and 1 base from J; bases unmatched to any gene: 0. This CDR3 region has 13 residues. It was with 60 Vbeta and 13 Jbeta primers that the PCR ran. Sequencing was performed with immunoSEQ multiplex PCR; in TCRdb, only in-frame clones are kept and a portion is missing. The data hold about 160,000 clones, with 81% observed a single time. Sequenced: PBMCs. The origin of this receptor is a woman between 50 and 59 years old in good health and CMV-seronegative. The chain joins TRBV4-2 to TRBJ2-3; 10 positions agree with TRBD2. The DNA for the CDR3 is TGTGCCAGCCTAGCGGGGGGCACAGATACGCAGTATTTT. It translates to CASLAGGTDTQYF.